This is a list of T cell receptor beta chains from one sample in a study of T cell changes during pregnancy in multiple sclerosis. Profiling relied on immunoSEQ multiplex PCR, and the TCRdb table lists in-frame clones only, not all of them. The data contain around 100,000 clones, about 90% of them seen just once; the ten biggest clones take up over 2.5%. This specimen consisted of peripheral blood, obtained in the second trimester of pregnancy. The receptors shown here come from a female donor with multiple sclerosis, enrolled in a pregnancy study. CDR3s include the opening cysteine and the closing phenylalanine or tryptophan. The D gene is left open where the match is weak.

TRBD2	TRBJ2-7	TRBV6-5	TGTGCCAGCAGTTACTTACTGTCTAGCGGGAGCAACGAGCAGTACTTC	CASSYLLSSGSNEQYF
-	TRBJ2-7	TRBV27	TGTGCCAGCGGACGCGCGACAGGAAGCTCCTACGAGCAGTACTTC	CASGRATGSSYEQYF
-	TRBJ1-1	TRBV29-1	TGCAGCGGCCAGGCAGCGAACACTGAAGCTTTCTTT	CSGQAANTEAFF
-	TRBJ1-2	TRBV4-3	TGCGCCAGCAGCCAAGGTATAGGGGCTTTGGGCTATGGCTACACCTTC	CASSQGIGALGYGYTF
-	TRBJ2-3	TRBV19	TGTGCCAGTAGTATACCGACAGGCAGCACAGATACGCAGTATTTT	CASSIPTGSTDTQYF
-	TRBJ2-2	TRBV10-3	TGTGCCATCACGAGCGGTATGAACACCGGGGAGCTGTTTTTT	CAITSGMNTGELFF
-	TRBJ1-1	TRBV2	TGTGCCAGCAGATCCGACAGCCCCACTGAAGCTTTCTTT	CASRSDSPTEAFF
TRBD1	TRBJ2-5	TRBV4-2	TGTGCCAGCAGCCACCCCCGGGACAGTCAAGAGACCCAGTACTTC	CASSHPRDSQETQYF
TRBD1	TRBJ2-7	TRBV7-9	TGTGCCAGCAGCCCCTACAGGGGGTCACTTTACGAGCAGTACTTC	CASSPYRGSLYEQYF
TRBD2	TRBJ2-1	TRBV5-4	TGTGCCAGCAGCCAGCGGGAGGGAAACAATGAGCAGTTCTTC	CASSQREGNNEQFF
TRBD1	TRBJ1-5	TRBV2	TGTGCCAGCAGCCCCACAGGGGGCAATCAGCCCCAGCATTTT	CASSPTGGNQPQHF
TRBD1	TRBJ2-7	TRBV7-8	TGTGCCAGCAGCATGTACAGGGGGTCCTCCTACGAGCAGTACTTC	CASSMYRGSSYEQYF
TRBD2	TRBJ2-7	TRBV29-1	TGCAGCGTTGGTGGACTAGCGGGAGTCCACGAGCAGTACTTC	CSVGGLAGVHEQYF
TRBD2	TRBJ2-4	TRBV4-1	TGCGCCAGCAGCCAAATCCTGGGTCTAGCGGAAATTCAGTACTTC	CASSQILGLAEIQYF
-	TRBJ2-7	TRBV27	TGTGCCAGCAGGAGGGCAGAGCCATACGAGCAGTACTTC	CASRRAEPYEQYF
-	TRBJ1-2	TRBV7-9	TGTGCCAGCAGCTTAGCCGGGGGTGGCTACACCTTC	CASSLAGGGYTF
TRBD1	TRBJ2-5	TRBV6-1	TGTGCCAGCAGTGAAGCGGGTAGGGGGCGTCTCTCGGAGACCCAGTACTTC	CASSEAGRGRLSETQYF
-	TRBJ1-2	TRBV28	TGTGCCAGCAGTTTACCAGCGGGGGCGGTCTATGGCTACACCTTC	CASSLPAGAVYGYTF
-	TRBJ2-7	TRBV14	TGTGCCAGCAGCCAAGAACAGCTCTCCTACGAGCAGTACTTC	CASSQEQLSYEQYF
-	TRBJ2-7	TRBV11-2	TGTGCCAGCAGCTTAGATCCGCTCAGCTCCTACGAGCAGTACTTC	CASSLDPLSSYEQYF